This TCR beta chain was captured by sequencing in a study of blood T cell repertoires in COVID-19. Study background: COVID-19 samples collected from the United States, Italy and Spain covered acute and convalescent phases. Sources were T cells, B-cell-depleted T cells, or PBMCs; the material itself was cDNA or gDNA.

Using immunoSEQ multiplex PCR, the repertoire was profiled, and TCRdb retains in-frame clones only, with some absent. The sample has 150,000 to 180,000 clones; over 60% are singletons. The CDR3 is 12 amino acids. Germline V lookup: CDR1 SEHNR, CDR2 FQNEAQ (reference sequence). V dropped 8 bases and J dropped 6; count of bases not matched to a gene: 6. This sequence joins TRBV7-9 and TRBJ1-2, with 7 bases aligning to TRBD1. Sequenced material: peripheral blood. The receptor's source is a woman aged 80 or over with acute or convalescent COVID-19. The CDR3: CASDRVLDGYTF. As DNA, the CDR3 is TGTGCCAGCGACAGGGTACTGGATGGCTACACCTTC.